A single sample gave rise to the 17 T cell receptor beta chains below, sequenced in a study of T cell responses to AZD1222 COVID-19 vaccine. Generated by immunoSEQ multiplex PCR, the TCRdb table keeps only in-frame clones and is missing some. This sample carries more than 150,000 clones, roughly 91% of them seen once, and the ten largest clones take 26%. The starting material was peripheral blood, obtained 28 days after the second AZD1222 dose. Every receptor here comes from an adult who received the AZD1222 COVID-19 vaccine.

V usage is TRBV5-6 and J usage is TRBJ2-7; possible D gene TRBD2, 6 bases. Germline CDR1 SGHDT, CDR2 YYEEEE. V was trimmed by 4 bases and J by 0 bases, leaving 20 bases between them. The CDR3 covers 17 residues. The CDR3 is CASSEVGERVGSYEQYF. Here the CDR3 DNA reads TGTGCCAGCAGCGAGGTCGGCGAGCGGGTGGGCTCCTACGAGCAGTACTTC.

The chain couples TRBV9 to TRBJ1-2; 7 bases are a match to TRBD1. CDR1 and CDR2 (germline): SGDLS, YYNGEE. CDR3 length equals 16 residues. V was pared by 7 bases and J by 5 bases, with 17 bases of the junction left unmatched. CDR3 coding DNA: TGTGCCAGCTCTACCCGCGGAGGGGGCAGACGTTATGGCTACACCTTC. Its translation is CASSTRGGGRRYGYTF.

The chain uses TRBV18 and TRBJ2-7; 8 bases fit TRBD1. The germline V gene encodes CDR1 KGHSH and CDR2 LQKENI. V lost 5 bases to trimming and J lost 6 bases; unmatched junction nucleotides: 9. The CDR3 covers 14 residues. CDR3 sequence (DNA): TGTGCCAGCTCATACGCGACAGGGGAGGTCGAGCAGTACTTC. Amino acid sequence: CASSYATGEVEQYF.

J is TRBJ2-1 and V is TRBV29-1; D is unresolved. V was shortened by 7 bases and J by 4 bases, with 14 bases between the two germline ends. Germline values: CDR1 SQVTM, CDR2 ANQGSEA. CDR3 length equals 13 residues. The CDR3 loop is CSASRSIYNEQFF. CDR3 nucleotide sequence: TGCAGCGCCTCTCGGAGCATTTACAATGAGCAGTTCTTC.

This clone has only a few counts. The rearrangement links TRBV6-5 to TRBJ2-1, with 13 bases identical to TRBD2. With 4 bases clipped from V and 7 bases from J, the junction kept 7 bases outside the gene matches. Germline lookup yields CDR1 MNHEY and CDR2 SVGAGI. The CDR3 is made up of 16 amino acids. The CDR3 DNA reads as TGTGCCAGCAGTTCCCCGGGACTAGCGGGGATTAATGAGCAGTTCTTC. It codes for CASSSPGLAGINEQFF.

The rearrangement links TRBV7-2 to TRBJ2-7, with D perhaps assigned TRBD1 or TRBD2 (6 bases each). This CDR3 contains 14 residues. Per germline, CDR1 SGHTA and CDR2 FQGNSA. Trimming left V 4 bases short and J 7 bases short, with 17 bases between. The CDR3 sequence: CASSWGQGGEEQYF. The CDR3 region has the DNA TGTGCCAGCAGCTGGGGGCAGGGAGGAGAAGAGCAGTACTTC.

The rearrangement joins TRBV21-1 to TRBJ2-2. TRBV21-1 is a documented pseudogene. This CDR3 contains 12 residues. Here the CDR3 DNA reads TGTGCCAGCAGCGGAAACACCGGGGAGCTGTTTTTT. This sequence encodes CASSGNTGELFF.

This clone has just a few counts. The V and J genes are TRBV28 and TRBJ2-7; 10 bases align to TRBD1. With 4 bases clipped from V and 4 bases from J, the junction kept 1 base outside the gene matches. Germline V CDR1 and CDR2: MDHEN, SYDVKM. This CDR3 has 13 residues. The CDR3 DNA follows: TGTGCCAGCAGTTCGGACAGGGGGTACGAGCAGTACTTC. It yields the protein CASSSDRGYEQYF.

CDR3 sequence: CASSQLGLAGVGEQFF. CDR3 nucleotide sequence: TGTGCCAGCAGCCAATTGGGACTAGCGGGAGTCGGTGAGCAGTTCTTC. The chain couples TRBV14 to TRBJ2-1, with 14 bases lining up with TRBD2. CDR1 SGHDN and CDR2 FVKESK come from the germline V gene. The CDR3 extends over 16 amino acids. V lost 2 bases to trimming and J lost 9 bases; unmatched junction nucleotides: 6.

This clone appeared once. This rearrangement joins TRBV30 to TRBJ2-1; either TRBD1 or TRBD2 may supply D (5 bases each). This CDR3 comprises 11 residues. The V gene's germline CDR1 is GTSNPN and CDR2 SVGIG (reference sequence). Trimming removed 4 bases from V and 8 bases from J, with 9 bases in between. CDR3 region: CAWTRDHEQFF. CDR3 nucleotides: TGTGCCTGGACACGGGACCATGAGCAGTTCTTC. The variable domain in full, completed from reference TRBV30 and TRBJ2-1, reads SQTIHQWPATLVQPVGSPLSLECTVEGTSNPNLYWYRQAAGRGLQLLFYSVGIGQISSEVPQNLSASRPQDRQFILSSKKLLLSDSGFYLCAWTRDHEQFFGPGTRLTVL.

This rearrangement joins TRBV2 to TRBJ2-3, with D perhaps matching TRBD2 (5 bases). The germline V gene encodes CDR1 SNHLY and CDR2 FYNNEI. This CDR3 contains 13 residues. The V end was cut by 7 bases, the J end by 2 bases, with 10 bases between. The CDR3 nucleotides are TGTGCCAGCACCTTCGGGAACACAGATACGCAGTATTTT. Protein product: CASTFGNTDTQYF.

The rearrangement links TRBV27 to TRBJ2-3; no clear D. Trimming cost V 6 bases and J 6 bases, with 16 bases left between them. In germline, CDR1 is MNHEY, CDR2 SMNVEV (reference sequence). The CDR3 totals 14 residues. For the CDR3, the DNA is TGTGCCAGCAGAACTGGGCTAGTTTTGGATACGCAGTATTTT. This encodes CASRTGLVLDTQYF.

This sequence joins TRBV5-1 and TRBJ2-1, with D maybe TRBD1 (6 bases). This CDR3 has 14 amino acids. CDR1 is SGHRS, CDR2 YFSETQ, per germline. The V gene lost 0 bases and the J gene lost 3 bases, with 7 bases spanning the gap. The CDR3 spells CASSLEGDYNEQFF. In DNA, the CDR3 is TGCGCCAGCAGCTTGGAGGGGGACTACAATGAGCAGTTCTTC.

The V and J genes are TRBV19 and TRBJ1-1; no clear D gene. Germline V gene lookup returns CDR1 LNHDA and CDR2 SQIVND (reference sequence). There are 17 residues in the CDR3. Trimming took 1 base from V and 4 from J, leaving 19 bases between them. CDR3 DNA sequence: TGTGCCAGTAGTATAGGAGCCCATAGAACATCGAGCACTGAAGCTTTCTTT. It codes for CASSIGAHRTSSTEAFF.

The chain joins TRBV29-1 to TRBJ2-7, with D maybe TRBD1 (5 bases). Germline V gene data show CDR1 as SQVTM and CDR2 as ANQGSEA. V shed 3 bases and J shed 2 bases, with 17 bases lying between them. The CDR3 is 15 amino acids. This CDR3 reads CSVDGEAGHPYEQYF. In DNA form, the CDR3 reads TGCAGCGTTGATGGAGAGGCAGGGCACCCCTACGAGCAGTACTTC.

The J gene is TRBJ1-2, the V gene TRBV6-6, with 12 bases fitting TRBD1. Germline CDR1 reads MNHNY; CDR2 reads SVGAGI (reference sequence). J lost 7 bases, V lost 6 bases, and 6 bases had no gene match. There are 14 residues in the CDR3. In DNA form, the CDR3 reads TGTGCCAGCAGCCCCGGGACAGGGGGCTCTGGCTACACCTTC. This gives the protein CASSPGTGGSGYTF.

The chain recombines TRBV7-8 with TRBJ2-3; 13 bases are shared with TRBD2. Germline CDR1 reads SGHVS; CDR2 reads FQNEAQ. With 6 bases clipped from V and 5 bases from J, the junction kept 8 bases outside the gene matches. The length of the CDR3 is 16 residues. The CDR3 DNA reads TGTGCCAGCAGTTTAAGGACTAGCGGGAGCCGAGATACGCAGTATTTT. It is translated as CASSLRTSGSRDTQYF.